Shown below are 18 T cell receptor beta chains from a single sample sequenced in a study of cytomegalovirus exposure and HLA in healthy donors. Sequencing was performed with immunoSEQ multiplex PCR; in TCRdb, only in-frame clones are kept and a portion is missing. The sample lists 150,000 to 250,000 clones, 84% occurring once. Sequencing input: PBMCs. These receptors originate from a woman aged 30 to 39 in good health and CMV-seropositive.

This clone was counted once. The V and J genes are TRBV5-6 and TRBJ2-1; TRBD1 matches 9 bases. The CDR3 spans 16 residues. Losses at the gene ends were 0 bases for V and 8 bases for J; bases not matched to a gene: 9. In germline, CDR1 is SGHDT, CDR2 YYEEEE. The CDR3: CASSLGSGTGYHEQFF. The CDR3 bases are TGTGCCAGCAGCTTGGGTTCCGGGACAGGGTATCATGAGCAGTTCTTC.

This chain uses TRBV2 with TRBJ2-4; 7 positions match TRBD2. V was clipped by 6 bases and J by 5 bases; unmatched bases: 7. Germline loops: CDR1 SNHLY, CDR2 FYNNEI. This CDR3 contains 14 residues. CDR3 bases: TGTGCCAGCAGAAAAGCGGGGACGGAAAACATTCAGTACTTC. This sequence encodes CASRKAGTENIQYF.

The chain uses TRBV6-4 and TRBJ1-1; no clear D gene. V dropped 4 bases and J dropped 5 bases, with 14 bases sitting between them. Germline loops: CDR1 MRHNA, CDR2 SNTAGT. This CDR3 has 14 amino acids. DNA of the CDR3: TGTGCCAGCAGTGTAGAGTCCAGAGGTACTGAAGCTTTCTTT. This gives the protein CASSVESRGTEAFF.

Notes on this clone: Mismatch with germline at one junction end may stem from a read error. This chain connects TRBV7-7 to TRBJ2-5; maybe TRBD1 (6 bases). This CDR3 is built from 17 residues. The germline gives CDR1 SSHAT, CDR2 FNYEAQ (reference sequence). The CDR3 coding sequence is TGTGCTAGCAGCTTAACTCGAACAGGGAGTCGACAAGAGACCCAGTACTTC. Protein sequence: CASSLTRTGSRQETQYF.

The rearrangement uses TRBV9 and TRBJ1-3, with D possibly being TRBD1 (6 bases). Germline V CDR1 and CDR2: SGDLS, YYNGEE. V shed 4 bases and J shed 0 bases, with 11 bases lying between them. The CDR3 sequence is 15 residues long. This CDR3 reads CASSPTGISGNTIYF. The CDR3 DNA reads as TGTGCCAGCAGCCCAACAGGGATCTCTGGAAACACCATATATTTT.

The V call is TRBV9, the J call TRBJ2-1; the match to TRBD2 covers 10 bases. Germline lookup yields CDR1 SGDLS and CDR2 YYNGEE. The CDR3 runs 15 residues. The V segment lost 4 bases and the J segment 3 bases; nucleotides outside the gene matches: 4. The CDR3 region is CASSLGLAVYNEQFF. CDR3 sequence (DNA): TGTGCCAGCAGCCTTGGACTAGCGGTCTACAATGAGCAGTTCTTC.

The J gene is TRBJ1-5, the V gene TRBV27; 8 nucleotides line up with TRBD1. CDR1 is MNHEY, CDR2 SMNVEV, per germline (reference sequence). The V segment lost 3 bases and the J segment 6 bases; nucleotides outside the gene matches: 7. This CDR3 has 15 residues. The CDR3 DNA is TGTGCCAGCAGTTTGACAGGGGTTATGGGTCAGCCCCAGCATTTT. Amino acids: CASSLTGVMGQPQHF.

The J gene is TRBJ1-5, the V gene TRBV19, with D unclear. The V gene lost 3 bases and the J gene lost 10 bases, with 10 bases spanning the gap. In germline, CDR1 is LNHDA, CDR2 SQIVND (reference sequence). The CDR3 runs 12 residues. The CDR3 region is CASSMGPGPQHF. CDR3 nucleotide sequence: TGTGCCAGTAGTATGGGCCCTGGCCCCCAGCATTTT.

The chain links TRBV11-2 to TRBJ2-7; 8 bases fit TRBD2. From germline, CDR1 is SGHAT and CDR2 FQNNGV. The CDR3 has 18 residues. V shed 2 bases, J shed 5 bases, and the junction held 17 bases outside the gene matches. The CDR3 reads CASSLFFGTAGGVNEQYF. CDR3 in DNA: TGTGCCAGCAGCTTATTTTTCGGCACGGCGGGAGGTGTTAACGAGCAGTACTTC.

In DNA form, the CDR3 reads TGCGCCAGCAGCCACCCACCCCGGAGGGACACTGAAGCTTTCTTT. Amino acids: CASSHPPRRDTEAFF. This chain links TRBV4-1 with TRBJ1-1; D not certain. This CDR3 has 15 residues. V was pared by 3 bases and J by 3 bases, with 14 bases between. Germline-derived CDR1 and CDR2 are MGHRA and YSYEKL.

The CDR3 nucleotides read TGTGCCAGCAGTTTATCGGGGACAGGGAATCAGCCCCAGCATTTT. It specifies CASSLSGTGNQPQHF. J is TRBJ1-5 and V is TRBV27, with 9 nucleotides matching TRBD1. V shed 0 bases and J 4 bases; nucleotides not matched to a gene: 1. From germline, CDR1 is MNHEY and CDR2 SMNVEV (reference sequence). This CDR3 has 15 amino acids.

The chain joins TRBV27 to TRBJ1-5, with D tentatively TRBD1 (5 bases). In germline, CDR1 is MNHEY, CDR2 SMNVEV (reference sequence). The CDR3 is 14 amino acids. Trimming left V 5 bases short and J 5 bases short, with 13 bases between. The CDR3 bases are TGTGCCAGCAGTCCAACCCGACAGTATCAGCCCCAGCATTTT. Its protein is CASSPTRQYQPQHF.

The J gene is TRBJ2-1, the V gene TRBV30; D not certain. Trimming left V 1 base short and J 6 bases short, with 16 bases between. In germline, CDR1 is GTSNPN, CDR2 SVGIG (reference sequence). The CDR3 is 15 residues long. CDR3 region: CAWSGSRESINEQFF. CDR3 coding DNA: TGTGCCTGGAGTGGCTCTAGAGAAAGCATCAATGAGCAGTTCTTC.

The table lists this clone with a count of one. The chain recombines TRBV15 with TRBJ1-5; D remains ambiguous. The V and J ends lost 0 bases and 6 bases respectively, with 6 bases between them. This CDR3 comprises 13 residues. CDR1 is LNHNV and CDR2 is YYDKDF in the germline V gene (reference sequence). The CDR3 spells CATSRDQVQPQHF. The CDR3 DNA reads TGTGCCACCAGCAGAGATCAGGTTCAGCCCCAGCATTTT.

This CDR3 is CASSYNRYGYTF. DNA for the CDR3: TGTGCCAGCAGTTATAACAGATATGGCTACACCTTC. The chain couples TRBV28 to TRBJ1-2; unclear D gene. Germline V gene lookup returns CDR1 MDHEN and CDR2 SYDVKM. The CDR3 length is 12 residues. The ends were cut back, 4 bases at V and 5 bases at J, with 8 bases in the middle.

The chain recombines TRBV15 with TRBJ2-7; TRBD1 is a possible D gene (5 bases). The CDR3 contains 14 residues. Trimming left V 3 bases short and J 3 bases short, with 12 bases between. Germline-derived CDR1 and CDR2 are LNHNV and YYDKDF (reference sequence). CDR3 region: CATSRDRQIYEQYF. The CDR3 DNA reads TGTGCCACCAGCAGGGATCGACAGATCTACGAGCAGTACTTC. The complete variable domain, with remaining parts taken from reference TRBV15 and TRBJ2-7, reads DAMVIQNPRYQVTQFGKPVTLSCSQTLNHNVMYWYQQKSSQAPKLLFHYYDKDFNNEADTPDNFQSRRPNTSFCFLDIRSPGLGDTAMYLCATSRDRQIYEQYFGPGTRLTVT.

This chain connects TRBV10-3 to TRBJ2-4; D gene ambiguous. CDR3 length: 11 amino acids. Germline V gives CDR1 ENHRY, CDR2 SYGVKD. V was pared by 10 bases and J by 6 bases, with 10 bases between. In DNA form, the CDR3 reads TGTGCCACTCAGGCAGTAAACATTCAGTACTTC. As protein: CATQAVNIQYF.

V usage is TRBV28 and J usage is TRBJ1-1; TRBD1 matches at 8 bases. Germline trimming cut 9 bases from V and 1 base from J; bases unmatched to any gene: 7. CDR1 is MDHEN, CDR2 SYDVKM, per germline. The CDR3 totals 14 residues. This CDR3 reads CASRYRGSNTEAFF. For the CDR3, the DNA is TGTGCCAGTAGATACAGGGGGTCGAACACTGAAGCTTTCTTT. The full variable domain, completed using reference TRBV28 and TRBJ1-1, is DVKVTQSSRYLVKRTGEKVFLECVQDMDHENMFWYRQDPGLGLRLIYFSYDVKMKEKGDIPEGYSVSREKKERFSLILESASTNQTSMYLCASRYRGSNTEAFFGQGTRLTVV.